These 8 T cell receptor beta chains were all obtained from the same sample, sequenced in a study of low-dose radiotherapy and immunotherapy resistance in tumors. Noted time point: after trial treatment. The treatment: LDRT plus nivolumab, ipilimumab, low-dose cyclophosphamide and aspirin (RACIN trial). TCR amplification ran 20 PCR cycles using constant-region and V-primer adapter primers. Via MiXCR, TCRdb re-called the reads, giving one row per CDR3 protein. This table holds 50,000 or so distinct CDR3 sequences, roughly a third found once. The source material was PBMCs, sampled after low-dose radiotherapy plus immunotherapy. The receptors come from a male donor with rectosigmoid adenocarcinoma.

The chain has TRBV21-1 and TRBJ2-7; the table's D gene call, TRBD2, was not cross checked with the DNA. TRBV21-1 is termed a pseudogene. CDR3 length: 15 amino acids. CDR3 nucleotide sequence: TGTGCCAGCAGCAAAGGACTAGCGGGAAACTACGAGCAGTACTTC. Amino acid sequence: CASSKGLAGNYEQYF.

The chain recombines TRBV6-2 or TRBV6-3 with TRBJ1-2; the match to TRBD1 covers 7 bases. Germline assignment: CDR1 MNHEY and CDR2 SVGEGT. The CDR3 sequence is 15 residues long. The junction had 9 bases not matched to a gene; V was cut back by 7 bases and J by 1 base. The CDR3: CASNPGQSFNYGYTF. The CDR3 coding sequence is TGTGCCAGCAACCCGGGACAGTCCTTTAACTATGGCTACACCTTC.

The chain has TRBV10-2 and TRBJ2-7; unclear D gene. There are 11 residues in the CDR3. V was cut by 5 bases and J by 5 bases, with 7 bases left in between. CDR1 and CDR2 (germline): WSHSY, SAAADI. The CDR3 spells CASSTFDEQYF. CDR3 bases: TGCGCCAGCAGTACTTTCGACGAGCAGTACTTC.

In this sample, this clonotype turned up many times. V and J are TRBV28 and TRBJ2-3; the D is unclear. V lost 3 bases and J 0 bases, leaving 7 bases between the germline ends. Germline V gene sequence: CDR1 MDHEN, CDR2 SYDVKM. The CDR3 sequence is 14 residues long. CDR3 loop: CASSLIQSTDTQYF. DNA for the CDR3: TGTGCCAGCAGTTTGATACAGAGCACAGATACGCAGTATTTT.

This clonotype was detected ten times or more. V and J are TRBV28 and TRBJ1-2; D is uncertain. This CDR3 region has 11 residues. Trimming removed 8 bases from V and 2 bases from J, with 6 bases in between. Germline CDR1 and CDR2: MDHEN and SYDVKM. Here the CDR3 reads CASAGNYGYTF. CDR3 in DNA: TGTGCCAGCGCGGGGAACTATGGCTACACCTTC.

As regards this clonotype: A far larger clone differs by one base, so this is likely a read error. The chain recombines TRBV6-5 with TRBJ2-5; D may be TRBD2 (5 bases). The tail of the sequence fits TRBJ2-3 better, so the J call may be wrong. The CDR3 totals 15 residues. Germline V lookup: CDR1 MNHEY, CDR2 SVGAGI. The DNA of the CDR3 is TGTGCCAGCAGTAACTCTTCGCTCGGAGAGGGTACGCAGTATTTT. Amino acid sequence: CASSNSSLGEGTQYF.

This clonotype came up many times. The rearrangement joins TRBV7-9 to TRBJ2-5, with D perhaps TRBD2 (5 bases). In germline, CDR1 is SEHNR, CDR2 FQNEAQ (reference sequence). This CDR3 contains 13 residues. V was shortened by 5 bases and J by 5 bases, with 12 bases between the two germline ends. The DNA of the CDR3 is TGTGCCAGCAGCCCTAGGTCGGGGGAGACCCAGTACTTC. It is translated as CASSPRSGETQYF.

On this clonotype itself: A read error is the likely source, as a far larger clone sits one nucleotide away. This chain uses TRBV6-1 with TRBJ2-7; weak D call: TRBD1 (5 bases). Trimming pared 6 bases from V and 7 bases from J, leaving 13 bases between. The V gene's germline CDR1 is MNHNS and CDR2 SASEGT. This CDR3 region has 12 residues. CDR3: CASRDINNEQYF. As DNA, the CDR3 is TGTGCCAGCAGGGACATCAACAATGAGCAGTACTTC.